A selection of T cell receptor beta chains follows, all from one sample in a study of T cells in Graves' hyperthyroidism and ophthalmopathy. TCRdb itself ran the multiplex PCR reads through MiXCR, one entry per CDR3 protein. This table holds 160,000 or so distinct CDR3 sequences, 9.4% found once. What was sequenced was blood. Every receptor here comes from a young woman with Graves' hyperthyroidism that later progressed to Graves' ophthalmopathy. Both conserved end residues are part of each CDR3. The order of the fields is V gene, J gene, CDR3 protein.

>TRBV4-1|TRBJ1-2
CASSQVWLDGYTF
>TRBV5-8|TRBJ2-7
CASSTGGPGYEQYF
>TRBV7-2|TRBJ2-5
CASSRGGAPETQYF
>TRBV29-1|TRBJ1-5
CSAGNRSTQPQHF
>TRBV6-1|TRBJ1-1
CALSLGLYTEAFF
>TRBV6-5|TRBJ1-1
CASSYSTLNTEAFF
>TRBV20-1|TRBJ2-3
CSARLDTGTDTQYF
>TRBV20-1|TRBJ2-2
CSARESGSTGELFF
>TRBV5-1|TRBJ2-3
CASSLLDSSTDTQYF
>TRBV28|TRBJ1-5
CASSSLQLGGGDQPQHF
>TRBV12-3/TRBV12-4|TRBJ2-5
CASSLQLAGGDETRYF
>TRBV6-4|TRBJ2-3
CASSARTSGGADTQYF
>TRBV5-1|TRBJ1-1
CASSPVGANTEAFF
>TRBV12-3/TRBV12-4|TRBJ2-1
CASSFGLDEQFF
>TRBV6-2/TRBV6-3|TRBJ1-2
CASSPATYIYYGYTF
>TRBV9|TRBJ2-1
CASSPGTSFINEQFF
>TRBV29-1|TRBJ1-2
CSVDDRDRGTYGYTF
>TRBV20-1|TRBJ1-6
CSAGTDPNSPLHF
>TRBV7-9|TRBJ1-1
CASSLYGGTEAFF
>TRBV5-4|TRBJ2-1
CASSPRAGTNEQFF
>TRBV6-1|TRBJ1-4
CASSPRDPNEKLFF
>TRBV19|TRBJ1-5
CASSMEQISNQPQHF
>TRBV3-1|TRBJ1-6
CASSQDGQKNSPLHF
>TRBV14|TRBJ1-1
CASSLGIVPEAFF
>TRBV20-1|TRBJ2-3
CSATTDTQYF
>TRBV20-1|TRBJ2-5
CSARAGGEIETQYF
>TRBV29-1|TRBJ1-2
CSVDLGRPKRYGYTF
>TRBV2|TRBJ2-5
CASRAGLALQETQYF
>TRBV10-3|TRBJ2-5
CATAATGPQETQYF
>TRBV30|TRBJ1-3
CAREGGFGNTIYF
>TRBV4-1|TRBJ2-3
CASSFPSGSADTQYF
>TRBV28|TRBJ2-7
CASSLQGTASREQYF
>TRBV6-5|TRBJ2-1
CASSYDYNEQFF
>TRBV13|TRBJ2-5
CASSSTSGRGRETQYF